This T cell receptor (beta chain) stems from a study of shared clonotypes between healthy human individuals. Study as a whole: Per donor, three plates held CD4 naive cells, three held CD4 memory, two held CD8 naive and one held CD8 memory. Study-level findings and limits: Inspection by rarefaction showed sorted-subset sequencing to be incomplete despite large depth.

Each donor was a Caucasian adult residing in Nashville, Tennessee. Method: immunoSEQ multiplex PCR; TCRdb's copy keeps in-frame clones and lacks some. There are over 300,000 clones in the sample; about nine tenths occur only once, and 16% lies in the top ten. V was shortened by 0 bases and J by 7 bases, with 14 bases between the two germline ends. Germline loops: CDR1 SGHTS, CDR2 YDEGEE. The CDR3 loop spans 14 amino acids. For this clone: The antigen remains unidentified.

The clonotype was recovered from a man younger than 30 in good health. Material: memory CD8+ T cells sorted from blood. The subset denotes: CD45RO+ cells pooled with CCR7-negative TemRA cells. The chain links TRBV5-8 to TRBJ2-7, with D possibly TRBD2 on 6 matching bases. The CDR3 is CASSLVGSAQEQYF. Here the CDR3 DNA reads TGTGCCAGCAGCTTGGTCGGGAGCGCCCAGGAGCAGTACTTC.